The T cell receptor beta chain described here comes from a study of regulatory T cells in long-lasting Graves disease. Study overall: A definition of persistent Graves' disease required over 5 years of antithyroid drugs plus positive TSH receptor antibodies. Study-level points and caveats: Results may be inaccurate due to the small sample size. Persistent disease showed a preference for TRBV28, TRBJ1-2 and TRBJ2-5.

CDR3 length equals 14 residues. Between the trimmed V and J ends, which lost 7 bases and 4 bases, there was a span of 17 bases. Germline V gene data show CDR1 as MNHEY and CDR2 as SMNVEV (reference sequence). Indicated time point: persistent/refractory GD, antithyroid drugs over 5 years with positive TRAb. From PBMCs, RNA was extracted and then used to make the TCR library. Comment on this clonotype: Its antigen is still unknown.

Libraries of TCR beta came from iRepertoire HTBI primers plus Arm-PCR of CDR3 regions. In the study's own analysis: Sequenced samples collectively carried around 60 TRBV and around 15 TRBJ segments. MiXCR, run by TCRdb on the multiplex PCR reads, gives a single entry per CDR3 protein. TCRdb's processing, not the study's, gives the V and J calls here. The sample yields about 430,000 distinct CDR3 sequences, 21% seen once. The clonotype originates from a female donor with Graves disease. The chain couples TRBV27 to TRBJ2-7; possibly TRBD1 or TRBD2 for D (6 bases each). The sample was peripheral blood mononuclear cells (PBMCs), taken when the disease was refractory, from a patient treated with antithyroid drugs. CDR3 nucleotide sequence: TGTGCCAGCACCCTATTGGGGGGCTTATACGAGCAGTACTTC. Encoded protein: CASTLLGGLYEQYF.